The T cell receptor beta chain described here comes from a study of naive and memory T cell subsets (dated by TCRdb to about 2017). Broadly, across the study: The study applied an open-source, UMI-based TCR alpha and beta sequencing pipeline to sorted naive and memory peripheral blood T cell subsets. Complete agreement was observed between the functional CMV T cell responses and the IgG serology results. RNA was DNase-treated and reverse transcribed with TCR constant-region primers, mostly using SuperScript III.

What the authors observed across the whole study: RNA-based TCR counts may be influenced by expression changes linked to T cell activation and differentiation. Once error correction was done, more than 95% of naive TCR sequences showed up just once, which made the naive abundance distributions much steeper than those of the memory subsets. The repertoire findings for the naive and memory subsets could not be validated against a ground truth because none was available. Each clonotype was defined as a single alpha or beta chain sequence rather than as a paired alpha/beta receptor. In both CD4 and CD8 cells, going from naive through CM, EM and EMRA, the Gini index went up while Shannon and inverse Simpson diversity went down. TCR abundance followed a power law whose exponent differed between naive and memory subsets but was consistent across the three individuals. A few larger clonotypes were present in naive repertoires, particularly the CD8 repertoires, and these clonotypes were possibly memory cells re-expressing CD45RA.

Preparation of the library involved UMI-ligation and nested PCR. The beta constant-region primer was an equimolar mix of two oligonucleotides covering both TRBC1 and TRBC2. Four rounds of PCR, combining the SP2 primer with nested alpha and beta constant-region primers, were used to amplify the ligated cDNA. T4 RNA ligase 1 ligated a single-stranded oligonucleotide carrying the SP2 primer and a 12-nucleotide UMI to the cDNA 3' end. The ligation reaction was incubated at 16°C for about 18-24 hours. To avoid over-amplification, PCR2 was usually performed as a SYBR Green qPCR and halted once a predetermined threshold was reached. Apart from the first purification, every purification step used Agencourt AMPure XP magnetic beads. Library amounts were measured by Qubit and library quality was assessed on a TapeStation, where the main peak was expected at around 650 bp. Pooled libraries were sequenced on an Illumina MiSeq with v2 2x251 paired-end kits, typically giving roughly 0.85-2.2 million reads per sample. Libraries were pooled at 3 to 4 nM per sample, and about 4.5-7% PhiX was added to improve cluster recognition. In the source study's methods: Using tag matching that tolerated one base-pair mismatch, Decombinator assigned V and J genes to FASTQ reads that had been processed by Demultiplexor. Collapsinator used UMIs to correct both sequencing errors and frequency errors arising from PCR heterogeneity. CDR3Translator translated TCRs and extracted CDR3s from the conserved cysteine to the FGXG phenylalanine, flagging non-productive sequences. Gini, Shannon entropy and inverse Simpson indices were calculated on repertoires subsampled to equal numbers of UMI-defined TCRs. Clonotype abundance distributions were fitted to a power law by maximum likelihood within the linear range. On one naive CD8 sample, the pipeline and MIGEC gave similar UMI counts, unique TCR numbers and clonal distributions. In one analysis, naive TCRs that were also found in any memory subset of the same donor were excluded from the naive repertoire. The repertoires were searched for 6,000 to 9,500 CMV-associated CDR3 sequences that had been compiled from VDJdb and a published dataset. The raw public reads went through TCRdb reprocessing: fastp at Q25, MiXCR clone calling, in-frame beta chains kept. Identical CDR3 protein sequences are pooled into one entry, listed with their most common genes and DNA. The V and J calls shown here were made by TCRdb, not taken from the authors' results. This sample comprises approximately 90,000 distinct CDR3 sequences, 11% of them detected only once. Of the sample, approximately 0.14% is held by the ten largest clones.

This clonotype has just a few counts. The antigen it binds to is not known. The input lacks base qualities; no much larger clone sits a single base away. Separate amplification of TCR alpha and beta chain libraries was performed from the second PCR step onward. The CMV status of each donor was determined by measuring IFNgamma production from CD4+ T cells after fresh PBMCs had been stimulated overnight with CMV viral lysate. CD4 T cells were positively selected with Miltenyi beads, followed by positive selection of CD8 T cells from the CD4-negative fraction. After staining for CD3, CD4, CD8, CD45RA, CD27 and a live/dead dye, cells were sorted on a BD Aria II into four subsets based on CD45RA and CD27. A few healthy volunteers provided blood, and each donor's sample was split into CD4 and CD8 T cells and then further divided into four differentiation subsets. About 120 ml of peripheral blood was taken from each donor, and PBMC were separated by density-gradient centrifugation on Ficoll-Paque PLUS. Sorted cells were lysed in RLT buffer, after which RNA was extracted using a Qiagen RNeasy kit and stored at -80 degrees C.

The CDR3 goes from the cysteine to the phenylalanine over 14 residues. Left in the record is the CDR3 DNA by itself, 42 bases read in frame from the first base. V loses 0 bases of germline sequence and J loses 2 bases, and the interval between the two ends is 8 bases. Sequencing was carried out using naive CD4+ T cells from blood. What the cell subset or site label conveys for this sample: naive T cells, CD45RA high CD27+. The clonotype was recovered from a human donor in good health. The chain couples TRBV12-3 or TRBV12-4 to TRBJ2-7; the D gene assignment is ambiguous. The DNA sequence follows: TGTGCCAGCAGTTTAGCTGCCGTCCCCTACGAGCAGTACTTC. Its protein reads: CASSLAAVPYEQYF.